This entry features one T cell receptor (beta chain) sequence. Its specificity is not known. V shed 4 bases and J shed 2 bases, with 18 bases lying between them. CDR1 and CDR2 (germline): SGHRS, YFSETQ. This CDR3 has 16 residues. The data originate from a study of human T cells and chemical hapten exposure. Study-wide context: TCR yields per sample varied mostly from small pooled library volume differences.

Whole blood that had not been fractionated was the source of extracted total RNA. Study conclusions and caveats: TCRs exceeding a frequency of 1 in 1000 stayed unchanged under DPC sensitization.

It was the library that attached unique molecular identifiers to individual cDNA molecules. Authors' processing steps: TCR counts had a median of about 92,000 per sample and spanned roughly 23,224 to 700,000. TCRdb reprocessed the 5' RACE reads via MiXCR and lists one record per CDR3 protein. TCRdb, rather than the study authors, made the V and J calls. The sample lists 75,000 or so distinct CDR3 sequences, about 15% occurring once. The chain carries TRBV5-1 and TRBJ1-1, with a possible D match to TRBD1 (5 bases). This receptor was taken from a female donor in good health. CDR3 protein: CASSLSTGTVNTEAFF. In DNA, the CDR3 is TGCGCCAGCAGCCTCTCCACCGGGACGGTAAACACTGAAGCTTTCTTT. Based on the CDR3 plus reference TRBV5-1 and TRBJ1-1, the full variable domain is KAGVTQTPRYLIKTRGQQVTLSCSPISGHRSVSWYQQTPGQGLQFLFEYFSETQRNKGNFPGRFSGRQFSNSRSEMNVSTLELGDSALYLCASSLSTGTVNTEAFFGQGTRLTVV.